The entry below gives a single T cell receptor beta chain sequence along with its context. The data are from a study of blood T cell repertoires in COVID-19. The data were produced by immunoSEQ multiplex PCR, yet TCRdb's version contains in-frame clones alone and is incomplete. The top ten hold roughly 1.4% of the sample, which has 65,000 to 70,000 clones, around 85% seen once. The source of this sequence is a woman aged 60-70 years with acute or convalescent COVID-19. Sequencing was done on a sample of peripheral blood.

The DNA for the CDR3 is TGTGCCAGCAGGGCAGGGGGGACAGATACGCAGTATTTT. Its translation: CASRAGGTDTQYF. This chain connects TRBV6-5 to TRBJ2-3; D is possibly TRBD1 (7 bases). This CDR3 has 13 amino acids. Germline V gene sequence: CDR1 MNHEY, CDR2 SVGAGI. Trimming left V 6 bases short and J 3 bases short, with 10 bases between.